A single sample is the source of the 18 T cell receptor beta chains below, sequenced in a study of molecular identifiers for immune sequencing clone quantification. TCRdb recomputed calls from the PCR reads with MiXCR, one row per CDR3 protein. The table lists about 510,000 distinct CDR3 sequences, about 22% of them singletons. Sequencing was carried out using naive CD8+ T cells from blood, with Jurkat cell RNA spiked in. This sample's subset: FACS-sorted CD8+CD4-CCR7+CD45RA+ naive T cells. The receptor set was obtained from a human donor in good health. Some libraries in this study had Jurkat cell RNA spiked in.

This clonotype has ten or more counts. This chain connects TRBV20-1 to TRBJ2-7; no reliable D call. The CDR3 length is 11 residues. Trimming left V 5 bases short and J 3 bases short, with 8 bases between. Germline V gene lookup returns CDR1 DFQATT and CDR2 SNEGSKA (reference sequence). CDR3 region: CSARMGYEQYF. The CDR3 region has the DNA TGCAGTGCTCGAATGGGCTACGAGCAGTACTTC.

The chain combines TRBV2 with TRBJ2-2, with D maybe TRBD1 (5 bases). The germline V gene encodes CDR1 SNHLY and CDR2 FYNNEI. The CDR3 contains 15 residues. Trimming took 8 bases from V and 5 from J, leaving 18 bases between them. CDR3 DNA: TGTGCCAGCCGGTCTATTTGGGGCGCTACCGGGGAGCTGTTTTTT. Protein: CASRSIWGATGELFF.

Concerning this clonotype itself: A much larger clonotype is one base distant, so this may be a read error. The V and J genes are TRBV19 and TRBJ1-5, with D possibly TRBD1 on 5 matching bases. Germline V gene lookup returns CDR1 LNHDA and CDR2 SQIVND (reference sequence). This CDR3 spans 16 amino acids. The CDR3 nucleotides read TGTGCCAGTGGTATAGACGGGGGGTTCGGCAATCAGCCCCAGCATTTT. It specifies CASGIDGGFGNQPQHF. Filled out from reference TRBV19 and TRBJ1-5, the complete variable domain reads DGGITQSPKYLFRKEGQNVTLSCEQNLNHDAMYWYRQDPGQGLRLIYYSQIVNDFQKGDIAEGYSVSREKKESFPLTVTSAQKNPTAFYLCASGIDGGFGNQPQHFGDGTRLSIL.

The table lists this clonotype with a few counts. The chain couples TRBV3-1 to TRBJ1-5; D perhaps matches TRBD1 (6 bases). CDR3 size: 18 residues. Germline CDR1 reads LGHDT; CDR2 reads YNNKEL (reference sequence). V lost 4 bases and J 0 bases, leaving 19 bases between the germline ends. The CDR3, as DNA: TGTGCCAGCAGCCCGGGGCAAGGGGGGTATTATAGCAATCAGCCCCAGCATTTT. It specifies CASSPGQGGYYSNQPQHF.

This clonotype was detected only a few times. V and J are TRBV20-1 and TRBJ2-1; D unclear. Per the germline V gene, CDR1 is DFQATT and CDR2 is SNEGSKA (reference sequence). The CDR3 sequence is 18 residues long. With 0 bases removed from V and 0 bases from J, the gap between germline ends came to 18 bases. The CDR3 here is CSARDISKSLSSYNEQFF. CDR3 bases: TGCAGTGCTAGAGATATATCCAAATCATTAAGCTCCTACAATGAGCAGTTCTTC.

This clonotype was detected ten times or more. This chain connects TRBV7-9 to TRBJ1-1; D remains unclear. This CDR3 has 13 residues. Between the trimmed V and J ends, which lost 4 bases and 2 bases, there was a span of 8 bases. Germline V lookup: CDR1 SEHNR, CDR2 FQNEAQ (reference sequence). CDR3 in amino acids: CASSYNRNTEAFF. CDR3 sequence (DNA): TGTGCCAGCAGCTATAACCGAAACACTGAAGCTTTCTTT. Filled out from reference TRBV7-9 and TRBJ1-1, the complete variable domain reads DTGVSQNPRHKITKRGQNVTFRCDPISEHNRLYWYRQTLGQGPEFLTYFQNEAQLEKSRLLSDRFSAERPKGSFSTLEIQRTEQGDSAMYLCASSYNRNTEAFFGQGTRLTVV.

This clonotype was seen a few times. The chain has TRBV2 and TRBJ2-3, with 13 bases identical to TRBD2. V lost 6 bases and J lost 2; bases outside the gene matches: 8. The germline gives CDR1 SNHLY, CDR2 FYNNEI. The CDR3 spans 17 residues. CDR3 loop: CASRAGLAGDYTDTQYF. The CDR3 DNA reads as TGTGCCAGCAGGGCAGGACTAGCGGGGGATTACACAGATACGCAGTATTTT.

On this clonotype itself: This may be a read error, as it is one base from a much larger clone. V usage is TRBV4-3 and J usage is TRBJ2-7, with a weak D call TRBD2 (5 bases). CDR3 length: 14 amino acids. Per germline, CDR1 LGHNA and CDR2 YSLEER. The CDR3 region has the DNA TGCCCCAGCAGCCCCCTGACGGGGTCCTACGAGCAGTACTTC. It yields the protein CPSSPLTGSYEQYF.

This chain joins TRBV6-5 and TRBJ2-7; 7 bases fit TRBD1. Trimming took 4 bases from V and 5 from J; bases not matched to a gene: 2. This CDR3 is 12 amino acids long. CDR1 and CDR2 from the germline V gene are MNHEY and SVGAGI. The CDR3 nucleotides read TGTGCCAGCAGTTCGACAGGGCACGAGCAGTACTTC. Protein: CASSSTGHEQYF.

This clonotype was observed a few times. The rearrangement links TRBV5-8 to TRBJ2-7, with TRBD1 identical over 8 bases. The CDR3 is made up of 15 amino acids. CDR1 and CDR2 (germline): SGHTS, YDEGEE. The V segment lost 2 bases and the J segment 3 bases; nucleotides outside the gene matches: 7. CDR3 bases: TGTGCCAGCAGCTTTAGGTCAGGGGGCGGCTACGAGCAGTACTTC. This translates into CASSFRSGGGYEQYF.

This clonotype came up many times. V gene TRBV7-9 combines with J gene TRBJ2-7; D is unresolved. The V gene lost 5 bases and the J gene lost 3 bases, with 8 bases spanning the gap. The CDR3 runs to 12 residues. The germline gives CDR1 SEHNR, CDR2 FQNEAQ (reference sequence). The CDR3 region is CASSPASYEQYF. CDR3 sequence (DNA): TGTGCCAGCAGCCCCGCAAGCTACGAGCAGTACTTC.

The V and J genes are TRBV19 and TRBJ2-3; 11 bases are a match to TRBD1. V gave up 3 bases and J gave up 4 bases; unmatched junction bases: 3. Germline V gives CDR1 LNHDA, CDR2 SQIVND (reference sequence). The CDR3 runs 15 residues. CDR3 nucleotide sequence: TGTGCCAGTAGTATTCTGGGACAGGGGGCAGATACGCAGTATTTT. The encoded protein is CASSILGQGADTQYF.

V is TRBV6-6 and J is TRBJ2-5, with TRBD2 identical over 11 bases. The junction had 5 bases not matched to a gene; V was cut back by 0 bases and J by 5 bases. There are 16 residues in the CDR3. Germline V CDR1 and CDR2: MNHNY, SVGAGI (reference sequence). The CDR3 sequence is CASSYSSGGAWETQYF. Written as DNA, the CDR3 is TGTGCCAGCAGTTACTCTAGCGGGGGGGCCTGGGAGACCCAGTACTTC.

This clonotype was observed many times. This chain uses TRBV7-9 with TRBJ1-5, with unresolved D. Germline V CDR1 and CDR2: SEHNR, FQNEAQ (reference sequence). This CDR3 has 14 residues. Trimming stripped 5 bases from V and 4 bases from J, with 12 bases between. CDR3 coding DNA: TGTGCCAGCAGCGATACGATGGGTAATCAGCCCCAGCATTTT. Its translation is CASSDTMGNQPQHF.

Concerning this clonotype: A much larger clone is a single base away; this may be a read error. This chain links TRBV4-3 with TRBJ2-7; TRBD2 agrees at 9 bases. Per the germline V gene, CDR1 is LGHNA and CDR2 is YSLEER. CDR3 size: 15 residues. With 0 bases clipped from V and 4 bases from J, the junction kept 4 bases outside the gene matches. CDR3 region: CASSQDLSGSYEQYF. The CDR3 nucleotides are TGCGCCAGCAGCCAAGACCTTAGCGGGAGTTACGAGCAGTACTTC.

The V gene is TRBV25-1, the J gene TRBJ2-2; 7 bases are shared with TRBD2. The ends lost 5 bases at V and 5 bases at J; junction bases unmatched: 8. In germline, CDR1 is MGHDK, CDR2 SYGVNS. CDR3 length: 15 amino acids. CDR3 bases: TGTGCCAGCAGTACCGATTGGGGGGGTACCGGGGAGCTGTTTTTT. The encoded protein is CASSTDWGGTGELFF.

The sample holds a few counts of this clonotype. The chain employs TRBV5-6 and TRBJ1-4; no definite D call. The CDR3 is 16 residues long. Trimming took 2 bases from V and 0 from J, leaving 11 bases between them. Germline CDR1 and CDR2: SGHDT and YYEEEE. The CDR3 sequence is CASSFVPSATNEKLFF. The CDR3 nucleotides read TGTGCCAGCAGCTTCGTCCCATCCGCAACTAATGAAAAACTGTTTTTT.

The J gene is TRBJ1-1, the V gene TRBV30, with 7 bases aligning to TRBD1. The V gene end was trimmed by 5 bases and the J gene end by 7 bases; junction bases not matched to a gene: 10. CDR3 length equals 13 residues. Germline values: CDR1 GTSNPN, CDR2 SVGIG (reference sequence). The CDR3 protein is CAWERDRELEAFF. The DNA for the CDR3 is TGTGCCTGGGAGAGAGACAGGGAACTTGAAGCTTTCTTT. Full variable domain (outside the CDR3, taken from reference TRBV30 and TRBJ1-1): SQTIHQWPATLVQPVGSPLSLECTVEGTSNPNLYWYRQAAGRGLQLLFYSVGIGQISSEVPQNLSASRPQDRQFILSSKKLLLSDSGFYLCAWERDRELEAFFGQGTRLTVV.